This entry describes one T cell receptor (beta chain). This record belongs to a study of blood T cell repertoires in COVID-19. Across the study: The samples span acute and convalescent COVID-19 from the United States, Italy and Spain. PBMCs, B-cell-depleted T cells, or T cells were the source of the cDNA or gDNA that made up the material.

CDR1 SGDLS and CDR2 YYNGEE come from the germline V gene. The V end was cut by 3 bases, the J end by 1 base, with 13 bases between. This CDR3 comprises 15 residues. Enrolled through a virtual design, the participants were between roughly 18 and 100 years of age and came from about two dozen US areas. As processed by the authors: Estimates of nucleated cell counts were drawn from the amplification of reference gene primers. Method: immunoSEQ multiplex PCR; TCRdb's copy keeps in-frame clones and lacks some. The DNA gave D and trimming, while V, J and clone size come from that table. The sample consists of 120,000 to 150,000 clones, roughly 83% of them appearing once.

The rearrangement uses TRBV9 and TRBJ1-1, with a weak D call TRBD1 (6 bases). The TCR sequence derives from a middle-aged man with acute COVID-19. The specimen was PBMCs or T cells enriched from blood (not recorded which). CDR3 sequence reads: CASSAAGGANTEAFF. For the CDR3, the DNA is TGTGCCAGCAGCGCCGCCGGGGGGGCGAACACTGAAGCTTTCTTT.